Reported below is one T cell receptor (beta chain). The CDR3 is 13 amino acids. Between the trimmed V and J ends, which lost 6 bases and 8 bases, there was a span of 16 bases. Germline V gene lookup returns CDR1 MNHEY and CDR2 SVGEGT. Ligated cDNA underwent four rounds of PCR with nested alpha and beta constant region primers and SP2. For blood and skin samples, reverse transcription used TCR alpha and beta constant primers. A single record per CDR3 protein comes from TCRdb applying MiXCR to the 5' RACE reads. The table includes about 56,000 distinct CDR3 sequences, approximately 8% detected once. These data originate in a study of naive and memory T cell subsets. A UMI-containing oligonucleotide was joined by 3' ligation to the TCR cDNA template. Adult healthy volunteers gave 2.5 ml peripheral blood for whole-blood RNA. Reverse transcription used DNase-treated unsorted total RNA, aiming for roughly 1 to 1,100 ng.

The sequence was obtained from a female donor in good health. The chain couples TRBV6-2 or TRBV6-3 to TRBJ1-2; D uncertain. In nucleotides, the CDR3 is TGTGCCAGCAGATTCGAGCTGGGCGGAGGCTACACCTTC. Translating gives CASRFELGGGYTF.